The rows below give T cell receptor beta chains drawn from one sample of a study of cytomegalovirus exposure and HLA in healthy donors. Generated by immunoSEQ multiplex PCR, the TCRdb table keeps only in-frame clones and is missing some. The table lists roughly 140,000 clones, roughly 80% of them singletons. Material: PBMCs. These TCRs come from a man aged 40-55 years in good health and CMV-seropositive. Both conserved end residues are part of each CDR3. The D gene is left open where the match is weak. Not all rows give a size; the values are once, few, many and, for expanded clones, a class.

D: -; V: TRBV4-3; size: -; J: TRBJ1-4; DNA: TGCGCCAGCAGCCAACGGTTAGGGGTTGGTGAAAAACTGTTTTTT; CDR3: CASSQRLGVGEKLFF
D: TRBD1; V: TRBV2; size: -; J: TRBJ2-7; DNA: TGTGCCAGCAGTGGGGACAGGTTTGAGCAGTACTTC; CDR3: CASSGDRFEQYF
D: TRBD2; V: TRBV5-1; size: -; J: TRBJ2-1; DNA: TGCGCCAGCAGCCGGACTAGCGGGAGGGCCTCTTACAATGAGCAGTTCTTC; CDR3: CASSRTSGRASYNEQFF
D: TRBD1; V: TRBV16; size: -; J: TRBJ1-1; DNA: TGTGCCAGCAGCCAATTGGGACAGGGTCAGACTGAAGCTTTCTTT; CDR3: CASSQLGQGQTEAFF
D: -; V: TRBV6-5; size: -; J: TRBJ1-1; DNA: TGTGCCAGCAGTTACTCAAATAATATCGTGAACACTGAAGCTTTCTTT; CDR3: CASSYSNNIVNTEAFF
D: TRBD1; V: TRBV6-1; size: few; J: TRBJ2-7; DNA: TGTGCCAGCAGTGAAAGGGGACAGGTCTTCTACGAGCAGTACTTC; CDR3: CASSERGQVFYEQYF
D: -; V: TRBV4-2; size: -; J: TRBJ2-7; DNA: TGTGCCAGCAGCCTCTCCAGGGCTCAAGGCTTCGAGCAGTACTTC; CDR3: CASSLSRAQGFEQYF
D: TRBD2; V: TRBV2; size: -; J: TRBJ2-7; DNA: TGTGCCAGCACCCATCGAAGACTAGCGGGGCCTCCCACCTACGAGCAGTACTTC; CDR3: CASTHRRLAGPPTYEQYF
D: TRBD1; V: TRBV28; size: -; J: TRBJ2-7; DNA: TGTGCCAGCAATTCCGAGGGACAGGGATCCGGCGAGCAGTACTTC; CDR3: CASNSEGQGSGEQYF
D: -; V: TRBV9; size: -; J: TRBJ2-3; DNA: TGTGCCAGCAGCGCAACCCGAGGGGGGGGATCAGGTAGAGATACGCAGTATTTT; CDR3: CASSATRGGGSGRDTQYF
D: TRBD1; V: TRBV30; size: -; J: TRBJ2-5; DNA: TGTGCCTGGAGTGTTTTTAAACTGACAGGGGAAAAAGAGACCCAGTACTTC; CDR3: CAWSVFKLTGEKETQYF
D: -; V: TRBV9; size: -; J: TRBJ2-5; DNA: TGTGCCAGCAGCGTGGCCCCACATGGCCAAGAGACCCAGTACTTC; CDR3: CASSVAPHGQETQYF
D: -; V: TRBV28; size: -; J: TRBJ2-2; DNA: TGTGCCAGCAAGGGGTCCATCAACACCGGGGAGCTGTTTTTT; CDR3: CASKGSINTGELFF
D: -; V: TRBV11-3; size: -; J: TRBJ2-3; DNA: TGTGCCAGCAGCCACTTCCTCACAGATACGCAGTATTTT; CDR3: CASSHFLTDTQYF
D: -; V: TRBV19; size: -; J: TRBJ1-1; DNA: TGTGCCAGTAGTATAGGACGCAGGGCCACTGAAGCTTTCTTT; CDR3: CASSIGRRATEAFF
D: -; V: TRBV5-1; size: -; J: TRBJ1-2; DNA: TGCGCCAGCACTTCACAGGGCGGCGAGGACTATGGCTACACCTTC; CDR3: CASTSQGGEDYGYTF
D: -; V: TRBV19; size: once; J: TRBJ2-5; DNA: TGTGCCAGTAGCCCCAGCGCCTACGGGACCCAGTACTTC; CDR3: CASSPSAYGTQYF
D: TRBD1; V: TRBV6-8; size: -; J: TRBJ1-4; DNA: TGTGCCAGCAGTTACGGACAGGCTAGGACTAATGAAAAACTGTTTTTT; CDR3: CASSYGQARTNEKLFF
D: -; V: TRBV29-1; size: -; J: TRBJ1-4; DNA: TGCAGCGTTTACATACAGGGAAGGAGTAATGAAAAACTGTTTTTT; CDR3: CSVYIQGRSNEKLFF
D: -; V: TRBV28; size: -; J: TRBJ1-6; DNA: TGTGCCAGCAGTTTACGCCCCCCGGCGGCCCTCCACTTT; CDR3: CASSLRPPAALHF
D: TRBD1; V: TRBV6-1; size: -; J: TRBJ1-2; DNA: TGTGCCAGCAGTGAGACAGGGGACTATGGCTACACCTTC; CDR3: CASSETGDYGYTF
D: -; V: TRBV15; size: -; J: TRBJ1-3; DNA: TGTGCCACCAGCAGAGATTACGGCGGGAACTCTGGAAACACCATATATTTT; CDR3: CATSRDYGGNSGNTIYF
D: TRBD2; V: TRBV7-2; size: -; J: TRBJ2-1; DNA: TGTGCCAGCAGCTCCCTCCAACTAGCGGGGGGCTACAATGAGCAGTTCTTC; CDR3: CASSSLQLAGGYNEQFF
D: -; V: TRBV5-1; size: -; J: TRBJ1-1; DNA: TGCGCCAGCAGCCCGGTAGGGGCCAGGAACACTGAAGCTTTCTTT; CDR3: CASSPVGARNTEAFF
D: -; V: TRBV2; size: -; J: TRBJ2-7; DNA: TGTGCCAGCACTGAGGGTTTCAGGTCCTACGAGCAGTACTTC; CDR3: CASTEGFRSYEQYF
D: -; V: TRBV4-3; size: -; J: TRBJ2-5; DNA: TGCGCCAGCAGCCTGCGGCCCGGTCTTAGAGAGACCCAGTACTTC; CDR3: CASSLRPGLRETQYF
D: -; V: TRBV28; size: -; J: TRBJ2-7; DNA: TGTGCCAGCACGGGGAAACAGGGTGGGCTATCGGCCTACGAGCAGTACTTC; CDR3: CASTGKQGGLSAYEQYF
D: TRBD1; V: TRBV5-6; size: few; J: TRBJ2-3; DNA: TGTGCCAGCAGCCTATACGGGGACAGGGGTGAGGGTAATACGCAGTATTTT; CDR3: CASSLYGDRGEGNTQYF
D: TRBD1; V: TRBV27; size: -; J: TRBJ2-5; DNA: TGTGCCAGCAGTCGGGACAGGGGGCTAGAGACCCAGTACTTC; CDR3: CASSRDRGLETQYF
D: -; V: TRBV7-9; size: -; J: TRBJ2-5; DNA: TGTGCCAGCAGCTTGCAGGGGTTCGCAGAGACCCAGTACTTC; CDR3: CASSLQGFAETQYF
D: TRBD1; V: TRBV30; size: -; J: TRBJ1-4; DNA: TGTGCCTGGACCACAGGGGGGGATGAAAAACTGTTTTTT; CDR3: CAWTTGGDEKLFF
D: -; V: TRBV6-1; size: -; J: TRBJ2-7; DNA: TGTGCCAGCAGTGAATTAGTGTCCGAGCAGTACTTC; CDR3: CASSELVSEQYF
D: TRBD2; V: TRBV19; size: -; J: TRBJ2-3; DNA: TGTGCCAGTCGGACTAGCGGGTTCACAGATACGCAGTATTTT; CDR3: CASRTSGFTDTQYF
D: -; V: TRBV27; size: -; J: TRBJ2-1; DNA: TGTGCCAGCAGTTTTGAGGTTACAGGGTATGAGCAGTTCTTC; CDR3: CASSFEVTGYEQFF
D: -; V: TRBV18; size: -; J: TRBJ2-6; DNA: TGTGCCAGCTCACTACAGGGTGTGAGGGCTGGGGCCAACGTCCTGACTTTC; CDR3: CASSLQGVRAGANVLTF
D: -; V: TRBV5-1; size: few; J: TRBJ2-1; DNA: TGCGCCAGCAGCTTGCCTAATGAGGAGCAGTTCTTC; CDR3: CASSLPNEEQFF
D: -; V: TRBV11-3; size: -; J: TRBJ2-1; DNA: TGTGCCAGCAGCCCCCCGCCGGGATACAATGAGCAGTTCTTC; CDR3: CASSPPPGYNEQFF
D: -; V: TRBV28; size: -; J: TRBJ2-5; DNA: TGTGCCAGCAGTTTTGCCCCCTCAGCAGGGGCAGAGACCCAGTACTTC; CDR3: CASSFAPSAGAETQYF
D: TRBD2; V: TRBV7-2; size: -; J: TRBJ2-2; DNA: TGTGCCAGCAGCTCGGGAAGGGTAGCGGGAGCCTCGAACACCGGGGAGCTGTTTTTT; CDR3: CASSSGRVAGASNTGELFF
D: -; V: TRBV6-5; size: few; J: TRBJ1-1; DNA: TGTGCCAGCCAGGTTCCCACTGAAGCTTTCTTT; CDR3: CASQVPTEAFF
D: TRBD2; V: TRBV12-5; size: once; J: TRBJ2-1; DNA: TGTGCTAGTGGTCCCAACCCGGGACTAGCGGCGGACAATGAGCAGTTCTTC; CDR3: CASGPNPGLAADNEQFF
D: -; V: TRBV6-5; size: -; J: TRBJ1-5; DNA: TGTGCCAGCAGTTACTCCTTCAACCAGGGGAATCAGCCCCAGCATTTT; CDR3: CASSYSFNQGNQPQHF
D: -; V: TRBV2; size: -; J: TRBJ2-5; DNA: TGTGCCAGGGAACAGTACTCGGAGACCCAGTACTTC; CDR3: CAREQYSETQYF
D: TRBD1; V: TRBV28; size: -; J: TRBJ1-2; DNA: TGTGCCAGCAGCTGGACAGGGTATGGCTACACCTTC; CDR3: CASSWTGYGYTF
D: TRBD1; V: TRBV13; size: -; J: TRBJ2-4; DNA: TGTGCCAGCCGCGACAAACCAGGGGGTCCGGACATTCAGTACTTC; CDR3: CASRDKPGGPDIQYF
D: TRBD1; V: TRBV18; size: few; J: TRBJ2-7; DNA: TGTGCCAGCTCACCATTGGAGACAGGGATGGGCGAGCAGTACTTC; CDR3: CASSPLETGMGEQYF
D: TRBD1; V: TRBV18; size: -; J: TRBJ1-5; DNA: TGTGCCAGCTCACCTAGGACAGGTGGCAATCAGCCCCAGCATTTT; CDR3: CASSPRTGGNQPQHF
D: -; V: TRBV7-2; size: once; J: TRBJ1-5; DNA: TGTGCCAGCAGCTTCTTTGGCTATCAGCCCCAGCATTTT; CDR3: CASSFFGYQPQHF
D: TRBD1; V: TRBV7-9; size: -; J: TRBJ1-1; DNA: TGTGCCAGCAGCTTAGAAGGGACAGGGAACACTGAAGCTTTCTTT; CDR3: CASSLEGTGNTEAFF
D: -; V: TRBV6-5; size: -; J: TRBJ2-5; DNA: TGTGCCAGCAGATCCACCCCCCAGGGGAAAGAGACCCAGTACTTC; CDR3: CASRSTPQGKETQYF
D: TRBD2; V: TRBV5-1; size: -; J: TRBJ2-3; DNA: TGCGCCAGCAGCGCGGGGGTTCGCGAGAGCACAGATACGCAGTATTTT; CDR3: CASSAGVRESTDTQYF
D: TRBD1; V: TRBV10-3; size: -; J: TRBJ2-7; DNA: TGTGCCATCAGTGAGTCTGGGGCAGGGGGCGGACAGTACTTC; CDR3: CAISESGAGGGQYF
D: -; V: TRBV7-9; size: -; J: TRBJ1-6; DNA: TGTGCCAGCAGCATCTGGGGGGGCGATTCACCCCTCCACTTT; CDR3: CASSIWGGDSPLHF
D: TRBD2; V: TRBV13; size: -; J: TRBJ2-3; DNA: TGTGCCAGCAGCCCCCCCGGGGGGGGAAGCACAGATACGCAGTATTTT; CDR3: CASSPPGGGSTDTQYF
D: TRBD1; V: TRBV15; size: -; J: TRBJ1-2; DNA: TGTGCCACCAGCAAAGGACAGGGGTTCTATGGCTACACCTTC; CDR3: CATSKGQGFYGYTF
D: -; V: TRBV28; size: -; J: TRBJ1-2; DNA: TGTGCCAGCAGTTTCGCCCCAGGGAACTATGGCTACACCTTC; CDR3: CASSFAPGNYGYTF
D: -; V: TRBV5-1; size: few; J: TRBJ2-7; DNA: TGCGCCAGCAGCGCCCAACAGGGGGGGTTTGGAGAGCAGTACTTC; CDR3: CASSAQQGGFGEQYF
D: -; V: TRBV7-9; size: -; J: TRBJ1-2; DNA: TGTGCCAGCAGCTTGCACGGCGAGGACAATGGCTACACCTTC; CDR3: CASSLHGEDNGYTF